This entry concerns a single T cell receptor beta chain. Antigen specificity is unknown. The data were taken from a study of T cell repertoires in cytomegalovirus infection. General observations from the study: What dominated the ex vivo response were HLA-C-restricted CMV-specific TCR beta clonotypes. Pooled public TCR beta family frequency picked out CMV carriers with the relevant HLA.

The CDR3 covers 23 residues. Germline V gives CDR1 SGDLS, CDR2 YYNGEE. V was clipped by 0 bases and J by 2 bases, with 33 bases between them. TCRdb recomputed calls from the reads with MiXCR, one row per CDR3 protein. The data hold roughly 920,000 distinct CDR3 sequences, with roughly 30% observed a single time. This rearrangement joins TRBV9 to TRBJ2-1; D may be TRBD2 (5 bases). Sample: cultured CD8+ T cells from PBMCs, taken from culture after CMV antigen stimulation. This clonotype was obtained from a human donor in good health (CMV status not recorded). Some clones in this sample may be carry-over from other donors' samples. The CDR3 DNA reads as TGTGCCAGCAGCGTAGACTTAAATGGCAGAATCGGGAATCCCTTAAGCCCCTACAATGAGCAGTTCTTC. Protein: CASSVDLNGRIGNPLSPYNEQFF.